The 9 T cell receptor beta chains below all came from one sample that was sequenced in a study of T cells in Graves' hyperthyroidism and ophthalmopathy. Researchers took RNA transcripts and amplified the TCR beta CDR3 regions from them. TCR CDR3 underwent first-round RT-PCR with the HTBI primer set. TCRdb reprocessed the multiplex PCR reads via MiXCR and lists one record per CDR3 protein. The data contain some 510,000 distinct CDR3 sequences, around 45% of them singletons. The sequencing sample was made of peripheral blood or thyroid tissue (not recorded which). All receptors derive from a woman under 30 with Graves' hyperthyroidism.

This clonotype was counted once. The chain couples TRBV10-3 to TRBJ2-7; 10 bases fit TRBD2. This CDR3 has 15 residues. V was clipped by 4 bases and J by 5 bases; unmatched bases: 8. Germline CDR1 ENHRY, CDR2 SYGVKD. CDR3 protein: CAISASPAGGHEQYF. CDR3 nucleotides: TGTGCCATCAGTGCTAGCCCAGCGGGAGGGCACGAGCAGTACTTC.

The chain's CDR3 is CASSPQLGNTEAFF. The CDR3 DNA is TGTGCCAGCTCCCCGCAACTTGGGAACACTGAAGCTTTCTTT. The V gene is TRBV7-2, the J gene TRBJ1-1; D not certain. The CDR3 length is 14 residues. Germline assignment: CDR1 SGHTA and CDR2 FQGNSA. Trimming pared 8 bases from V and 1 base from J, leaving 14 bases between.

This clonotype came up many times. CDR3 DNA sequence: TGTGCCAGCAGGCCACAGTTTTCTACTTATGGCTACACCTTC. Protein: CASRPQFSTYGYTF. V gene TRBV2 combines with J gene TRBJ1-2; D unclear. The germline gives CDR1 SNHLY, CDR2 FYNNEI. With 6 bases removed from V and 5 bases from J, the gap between germline ends came to 16 bases. This CDR3 region has 14 residues.

Remarks on this clonotype: Just one base apart from a much larger clone, this may be a read error. The CDR3 bases are TGTGCCACCAGCAGAGAAGTGGGGCGACAGGGCTACACCTTC. Encoded protein: CATSREVGRQGYTF. The V and J genes are TRBV15 and TRBJ1-2; weak D call: TRBD1 (5 bases). Trimming stripped 0 bases from V and 8 bases from J, with 13 bases between. The V gene's germline CDR1 is LNHNV and CDR2 YYDKDF (reference sequence). The CDR3 sequence is 14 residues long.

The sample holds many counts of this clonotype. The chain has TRBV15 and TRBJ1-1; tentative D call: TRBD1 (5 bases). CDR1 is LNHNV, CDR2 YYDKDF, per germline (reference sequence). The ends were cut back, 2 bases at V and 0 bases at J, with 13 bases in the middle. The CDR3 is made up of 16 amino acids. The CDR3 DNA follows: TGTGCCACCAGCAGAATTGGGGGATTTATGAACACTGAAGCTTTCTTT. Translation: CATSRIGGFMNTEAFF.

This clonotype occurred many times. V is TRBV10-3 and J is TRBJ1-6; D remains ambiguous. Per germline, CDR1 ENHRY and CDR2 SYGVKD. Trimming removed 4 bases from V and 6 bases from J, with 10 bases in between. The CDR3 has 14 amino acids. The CDR3 region has the DNA TGTGCCATCAGTGCGGGTGACACTAATTCACCCCTCCACTTT. Protein: CAISAGDTNSPLHF.

The chain links TRBV7-2 to TRBJ1-1; D possibly corresponds to TRBD1 (6 bases). CDR3 length: 14 residues. With 5 bases removed from V and 1 base from J, the gap between germline ends came to 11 bases. Germline CDR1 reads SGHTA; CDR2 reads FQGNSA. Here the CDR3 reads CASSTLQGNTEAFF. The CDR3 DNA sequence: TGTGCCAGCAGCACTTTACAGGGGAACACTGAAGCTTTCTTT.

Only one count was recorded for this clonotype. The chain recombines TRBV9 with TRBJ2-7; D gene ambiguous. This CDR3 has 16 amino acids. Germline V lookup: CDR1 SGDLS, CDR2 YYNGEE. V shed 1 base and J shed 4 bases, with 18 bases lying between them. The CDR3 DNA reads as TGTGCCAGCAGCGTATCCACCACATTTTGGCTATACGAGCAGTACTTC. As protein: CASSVSTTFWLYEQYF.

On this clonotype itself: A much bigger clone sits one base away, suggesting this may be a read error. The chain links TRBV2 to TRBJ1-5, with D unresolved. The CDR3 extends over 13 amino acids. The germline V and J ends were trimmed by 6 bases and 5 bases, with 11 bases remaining between them. CDR1 SNHLY and CDR2 FYNNEI come from the germline V gene. The CDR3 sequence: CASRPDRYQPQHF. In DNA, the CDR3 is TGTGCCAGCAGGCCGGACCGATATCAGCCCCAGCATTTT.